Each of the 27 T cell receptor beta chains below was sequenced from the same sample in a study of early T cells in non-severe SARS-CoV-2 infection. TCRdb recomputed calls from the 5' RACE reads with MiXCR, one row per CDR3 protein. This sample has approximately 84,000 distinct CDR3 sequences, with about 16% found just once. Sequencing used whole blood. These receptors all stem from an adult who was a healthcare worker with PCR-confirmed SARS-CoV-2 infection or an uninfected control (not recorded which).

The table lists this clonotype with a few counts. One junction end does not reproduce the germline sequence, and a read error may be involved. V usage is TRBV7-8 and J usage is TRBJ2-7; a possible D gene is TRBD2 (6 bases). The germline V gene encodes CDR1 SGHVS and CDR2 FQNEAQ. The CDR3 is made up of 13 amino acids. The CDR3, as DNA: TGTGCCAGCAGCCCCGGTCCCGGGGACTCCATCTTCTTC. It codes for CASSPGPGDSIFF.

This clonotype was observed at least ten times. The chain carries TRBV12-3 or TRBV12-4 and TRBJ1-2, with 7 bases aligning to TRBD1. With V trimmed by 6 bases and J by 8 bases, 3 bases remained unmatched. The length of the CDR3 is 11 residues. The CDR3 coding sequence is TGTGCCAGCAGCCACAGGGGAGGCTACACCTTC. This sequence encodes CASSHRGGYTF.

The J gene is TRBJ2-1, the V gene TRBV10-3, with TRBD2 matching over 10 bases. V gave up 0 bases and J gave up 8 bases; unmatched junction bases: 4. The germline V gene has CDR1 ENHRY and CDR2 SYGVKD. This CDR3 is built from 15 residues. CDR3 residues: CAISESGLAVDEQFF. The CDR3, as DNA: TGTGCCATCAGTGAGTCCGGACTAGCGGTGGATGAGCAGTTCTTC.

This clonotype was seen more than once but under ten times. V usage is TRBV29-1 and J usage is TRBJ2-1, with D possibly TRBD1 on 5 matching bases. The V and J ends lost 3 bases and 6 bases respectively, with 12 bases between them. The CDR3 length is 13 residues. Germline lookup yields CDR1 SQVTM and CDR2 ANQGSEA. As DNA, the CDR3 is TGCAGCGTTGACCTAGGTCAGGGCAATGAGCAGTTCTTC. As protein: CSVDLGQGNEQFF.

Many counts were recorded for this clonotype. V and J are TRBV7-9 and TRBJ2-7, with 7 bases lining up with TRBD1. This CDR3 has 14 residues. Trimming removed 5 bases from V and 5 bases from J; junction bases left unmatched: 9. Per the germline V gene, CDR1 is SEHNR and CDR2 is FQNEAQ (reference sequence). The CDR3 DNA is TGTGCCAGCAGCCCGACGGGCAGGGGGAACGAGCAGTACTTC. As protein: CASSPTGRGNEQYF.

This clonotype has a count of ten or more. The chain links TRBV6-6 to TRBJ2-4; TRBD1 aligns across 7 bases. CDR1 is MNHNY, CDR2 SVGAGI, per germline (reference sequence). V was clipped by 5 bases and J by 5 bases; unmatched bases: 9. This CDR3 is built from 15 residues. The CDR3 region is CASSPGDRAENIQYF. DNA of the CDR3: TGTGCCAGCAGTCCCGGTGACAGGGCTGAAAACATTCAGTACTTC.

The table lists this clonotype with a few counts. The rearrangement links TRBV21-1 to TRBJ2-3. TRBV21-1 is marked as a pseudogene. The CDR3 has 13 amino acids. The CDR3 sequence: CASSKRRKDTQYF. For the CDR3, the DNA is TGTGCCAGCAGCAAGAGGAGAAAGGATACGCAGTATTTT.

This rearrangement joins TRBV4-1 to TRBJ1-2; D is perhaps TRBD1 (6 bases). Trimming took 4 bases from V and 8 from J, leaving 17 bases between them. The CDR3 totals 14 residues. Looked up from germline, CDR1 is MGHRA and CDR2 is YSYEKL. The CDR3 region has the DNA TGCGCCAGCAGCCCCGTTGGTCCTCAGGGGGGCTACACCTTC. Amino acids: CASSPVGPQGGYTF.

This clonotype was observed a few times. The rearrangement joins TRBV27 to TRBJ2-6; D not resolved. Germline-derived CDR1 and CDR2 are MNHEY and SMNVEV (reference sequence). V lost 1 base to trimming and J lost 1 base, with 5 bases between them. This CDR3 region has 15 residues. The CDR3 loop reads CASSLYLSGANVLTF. In DNA form, the CDR3 reads TGTGCCAGCAGTTTATATCTATCTGGGGCCAACGTCCTGACTTTC.

This clonotype was detected many times. The rearrangement uses TRBV4-3 and TRBJ2-7, with TRBD2 identical over 9 bases. The CDR3 runs 15 residues. V was clipped by 0 bases and J by 2 bases; unmatched bases: 2. Germline CDR1 LGHNA, CDR2 YSLEER. Written as DNA, the CDR3 is TGCGCCAGCAGCCAAGAGGCGGGGGGGACCTACGAGCAGTACTTC. Its protein is CASSQEAGGTYEQYF.

This clonotype was observed many times. The chain uses TRBV5-1 and TRBJ2-3; 9 bases match TRBD1. The V gene end was trimmed by 7 bases and the J gene end by 3 bases; junction bases not matched to a gene: 0. The CDR3 runs to 12 residues. Per the germline V gene, CDR1 is SGHRS and CDR2 is YFSETQ. CDR3 nucleotides: TGCGCCAGCGGACAGGGGACAGATACGCAGTATTTT. Residues: CASGQGTDTQYF.

The chain is built from TRBV18 and TRBJ1-4; D possibly corresponds to TRBD1 (5 bases). The CDR3 has 18 amino acids. Germline V gene data show CDR1 as KGHSH and CDR2 as LQKENI. Deletions cut 4 bases from V and 1 base from J, with 19 bases between. DNA for the CDR3: TGTGCCAGCTCACTGACCTTCGGGACGGAGAGAACTAATGAAAAACTGTTTTTT. Translated, it gives CASSLTFGTERTNEKLFF.

The chain couples TRBV5-6 to TRBJ2-2; D unresolved. CDR1 SGHDT and CDR2 YYEEEE come from the germline V gene. Trimming shortened V by 7 bases and J by 0 bases, and 7 bases separated the two germline ends. CDR3 length: 13 residues. This chain's CDR3 is CASALTNTGELFF. CDR3 nucleotides: TGTGCCAGCGCCCTTACGAACACCGGGGAGCTGTTTTTT.

This clonotype was detected a few times. This sequence joins TRBV12-3 or TRBV12-4 and TRBJ1-1; the match to TRBD1 covers 7 bases. CDR3 length: 16 residues. Germline trimming cut 6 bases from V and 0 bases from J; bases unmatched to any gene: 10. The CDR3 loop is CASSSQDRPLNTEAFF. DNA for the CDR3: TGTGCCAGCAGCTCTCAGGACAGGCCCTTGAACACTGAAGCTTTCTTT.

This clonotype was detected only a few times. The CDR3 is CASGPSGTGELFF. The DNA for the CDR3 is TGTGCCAGCGGTCCCTCGGGCACCGGGGAGCTGTTTTTT. V gene TRBV7-9 combines with J gene TRBJ2-2; D is ambiguous. The CDR3 covers 13 residues. CDR1 and CDR2 from the germline V gene are SEHNR and FQNEAQ (reference sequence). Trimming took 8 bases from V and 4 from J, leaving 11 bases between them.

The gene calls are TRBV9 and TRBJ1-1; TRBD1 might be the D (5 bases). Germline V gene sequence: CDR1 SGDLS, CDR2 YYNGEE. CDR3 size: 14 residues. The germline V and J ends were trimmed by 3 bases and 10 bases, with 19 bases remaining between them. The CDR3 sequence: CASSAHGHPLPAFF. The CDR3 DNA sequence: TGTGCCAGCAGCGCCCATGGACACCCGCTCCCAGCTTTCTTT.

There are many counts of this clonotype. The genes are TRBV10-2 and TRBJ2-7, with a weak D call TRBD1 (6 bases). CDR1 WSHSY and CDR2 SAAADI come from the germline V gene. Trimming shortened V by 6 bases and J by 2 bases, and 8 bases separated the two germline ends. The CDR3 is 12 residues long. CDR3 nucleotides: TGCGCCAGCAGGACAGGAACCTACGAGCAGTACTTC. This translates into CASRTGTYEQYF.

This clonotype was seen a few times. The chain joins TRBV6-5 to TRBJ2-7; D remains ambiguous. Germline V gives CDR1 MNHEY, CDR2 SVGAGI. The CDR3 sequence is 14 residues long. V was trimmed by 2 bases and J by 1 base, leaving 9 bases between them. CDR3 residues: CASSYRLGSYEQYF. As DNA, the CDR3 is TGTGCCAGCAGTTACCGGTTGGGGTCCTACGAGCAGTACTTC.

The chain couples TRBV29-1 to TRBJ2-4; tentative D call: TRBD1 (6 bases). Trimming left V 2 bases short and J 4 bases short, with 15 bases between. Germline values: CDR1 SQVTM, CDR2 ANQGSEA. The CDR3 has 15 residues. The CDR3 DNA reads as TGCAGCGTTGAATACTCAGACAGGCCTAAAAACATTCAGTACTTC. Amino acid sequence: CSVEYSDRPKNIQYF.

This clonotype has a handful of counts. The V and J genes are TRBV29-1 and TRBJ2-3, with 8 bases aligning to TRBD1. Per the germline V gene, CDR1 is SQVTM and CDR2 is ANQGSEA. The CDR3 length is 14 residues. With 4 bases clipped from V and 2 bases from J, the junction kept 5 bases outside the gene matches. The CDR3 is CSVAGDRPTDTQYF. The CDR3 nucleotides are TGCAGCGTTGCCGGGGACAGGCCCACAGATACGCAGTATTTT.

This clonotype was detected a few times. This rearrangement joins TRBV6-2 or TRBV6-3 to TRBJ2-7; 7 bases agree with TRBD2. V lost 4 bases to trimming and J lost 2 bases; unmatched junction nucleotides: 5. This CDR3 comprises 14 residues. Per the germline V gene, CDR1 is MNHEY and CDR2 is SVGEGT. CDR3 coding DNA: TGTGCCAGCAGTTGGGGCGGGAGAGCCTACGAGCAGTACTTC. As protein: CASSWGGRAYEQYF.

This clonotype was recorded at least ten times. The chain combines TRBV20-1 with TRBJ1-6, with 10 bases fitting TRBD1. Germline lookup yields CDR1 DFQATT and CDR2 SNEGSKA (reference sequence). After removal of 7 bases from V and 8 bases from J, the junction contained 5 bases not matched to a gene. The CDR3 runs to 13 residues. CDR3 bases: TGCAGTGTCGTGGGGACAGGGGATTCACCCCTCCACTTT. Translating it yields CSVVGTGDSPLHF.

This clonotype was recorded a few times. The chain recombines TRBV2 with TRBJ2-7, with D uncertain. CDR1 and CDR2 (germline): SNHLY, FYNNEI. V dropped 8 bases and J dropped 3 bases, with 11 bases sitting between them. The CDR3 covers 12 residues. Here the CDR3 DNA reads TGTGCCAGCGGGCGGAAAAACTACGAGCAGTACTTC. Amino acid sequence: CASGRKNYEQYF.

This clonotype was observed a few times. This chain connects TRBV6-6 to TRBJ2-7; 8 bases line up with TRBD2. The CDR3 covers 15 residues. The V and J ends lost 4 bases and 3 bases, in that order; junction bases with no gene match: 8. Germline values: CDR1 MNHNY, CDR2 SVGAGI (reference sequence). The CDR3 here is CASSFRLARDYEQYF. The DNA for the CDR3 is TGTGCCAGCAGTTTCCGACTAGCGAGAGACTACGAGCAGTACTTC.

This clonotype was recorded at least ten times. This chain links TRBV6-5 with TRBJ2-7; 7 bases fit TRBD1. Losses at the gene ends were 6 bases for V and 1 base for J; bases not matched to a gene: 3. The CDR3 spans 13 residues. Germline assignment: CDR1 MNHEY and CDR2 SVGAGI. The CDR3 sequence is CASRPTGSYEQYF. CDR3 nucleotides: TGTGCCAGCAGACCGACAGGGTCCTACGAGCAGTACTTC.

This clonotype was seen more than once but under ten times. The gene calls are TRBV5-1 and TRBJ1-4; tentatively, D is TRBD1 (5 bases). CDR3 size: 15 residues. Trimming shortened V by 4 bases and J by 2 bases, and 12 bases separated the two germline ends. Germline V lookup: CDR1 SGHRS, CDR2 YFSETQ. CDR3 nucleotides: TGCGCCAGCAGCCGGGGGTTATCGACTAATGAAAAACTGTTTTTT. It is translated as CASSRGLSTNEKLFF.

This clonotype was seen a handful of times. V gene TRBV7-6 combines with J gene TRBJ1-1, with unresolved D. Trimming took 2 bases from V and 0 from J, leaving 10 bases between them. Germline V CDR1 and CDR2: SGHVS, FNYEAQ. This CDR3 is 15 amino acids long. The CDR3 DNA reads TGTGCCAGCAGCTTAACGACGGTATTGAACACTGAAGCTTTCTTT. This codes for CASSLTTVLNTEAFF.